This TCR beta chain originates from a study of T cell repertoires in cytomegalovirus infection. Looking at the study overall: CMV infection together with matching HLA type was indicated by public TCR beta signatures. Study-wide findings and caveats: Within the response measured ex vivo, HLA-C-restricted CMV-specific TCR beta clonotypes were dominant. Using cumulative public TCR beta family frequency, the authors identified those who carried CMV together with the relevant HLA.

This CDR3 is built from 13 residues. Germline V gives CDR1 MNHEY, CDR2 SVGEGT. V dropped 5 bases and J dropped 6 bases, with 13 bases sitting between them. This clonotype was seen ten or more times. No antigen is known for it. TCRdb called the reads again in MiXCR, with one record for every CDR3 protein. The sample has roughly 76,000 distinct CDR3 sequences, 3% to 4.5% seen once. This TCR came from a human donor in good health (CMV status not recorded). Some clones in this sample may be carry-over from other donors' samples. V and J are TRBV6-2 or TRBV6-3 and TRBJ1-2; D unresolved. The sample was PBMCs. CDR3 bases: TGTGCCAGCAGTCTACAACTGGTCGATGGCTACACCTTC. Its translation: CASSLQLVDGYTF.